The entry that follows covers one TCR beta chain sequence. The antigen remains undetermined. CDR1 and CDR2 (germline): SGHTA, FQGTGA. The CDR3 consists of 17 residues. The V and J ends lost 1 base and 2 bases, in that order; junction bases with no gene match: 5. This record belongs to a study of blood T cells in healthy people across ages. Regarding the study as a whole: With unsorted PBMCs, a conclusive comparison of naive versus antigen-experienced cells was not possible.

The individuals who served as donors were healthy Caucasians living in Russia, aged roughly 6 to 90. For the second PCR, which ran for 7 to 11 cycles, a sample-barcoded 5' primer and a J-beta primer mix were used. Every sample returned 2.5 million or more CDR3-containing paired-end reads. From the 5' RACE reads, TCRdb called clonotypes with MiXCR, one entry per CDR3 protein. The sample yields approximately 800,000 distinct CDR3 sequences, 40% to 65% seen once. The V and J genes are TRBV7-3 and TRBJ2-5; TRBD2 aligns across 12 bases. The clonotype originates from a man aged 80 or over in good health. The sequencing input was blood. CDR3 nucleotides: TGTGCCAGCAGCTTAAAGGGCGGACTAGCGGGGCAAGAGACCCAGTACTTC. Encoded protein: CASSLKGGLAGQETQYF.